This entry lists 30 T cell receptor beta chains sequenced from one sample in a study of blood T cell repertoires in COVID-19. Sequencing used immunoSEQ multiplex PCR; TCRdb keeps in-frame clones, though not all of them. The sample carries about 190,000 clones, about four fifths recorded once. Sample: peripheral blood. These receptors originate from a man aged 60 to 69 with acute or convalescent COVID-19.

The chain joins TRBV6-2 or TRBV6-3 to TRBJ1-1; D is undetermined. The CDR3 covers 19 residues. V was clipped by 1 base and J by 1 base, with 22 bases between them. Germline assignment: CDR1 MNHEY and CDR2 SVGEGT. CDR3 sequence reads: CASSYWSFPPQTSNTEAFF. In DNA form, the CDR3 reads TGTGCCAGCAGTTACTGGTCATTCCCACCTCAGACATCGAACACTGAAGCTTTCTTT.

The chain carries TRBV9 and TRBJ2-2, with 8 positions matching TRBD1. J was trimmed by 5 bases and V by 0 bases; bases with no gene match: 6. Germline V gene lookup returns CDR1 SGDLS and CDR2 YYNGEE. This CDR3 is 16 amino acids long. The CDR3 protein is CASSVGQGARTGELFF. The CDR3 bases are TGTGCCAGCAGCGTAGGTCAGGGGGCGAGAACCGGGGAGCTGTTTTTT.

The J gene is TRBJ2-1, the V gene TRBV10-2, with D tentatively TRBD2 (6 bases). There are 14 residues in the CDR3. V lost 1 base to trimming and J lost 8 bases, with 12 bases between them. The germline CDR1 and CDR2 sequences are WSHSY and SAAADI. The CDR3 loop reads CASSEWRGRDEQFF. Written as DNA, the CDR3 is TGCGCCAGCAGTGAGTGGCGGGGTAGGGATGAGCAGTTCTTC.

The rearrangement links TRBV12-5 to TRBJ2-6; 7 bases map to TRBD1. The CDR3 is 20 amino acids. From germline, CDR1 is LGHNT and CDR2 FRNRAP. V lost 6 bases and J lost 0; bases outside the gene matches: 17. The CDR3, as DNA: TGTGCTAGTGGAGCTGCTAGAGGGACAGCAGCGTACTCTGGGGCCAACGTCCTGACTTTC. This translates into CASGAARGTAAYSGANVLTF. Together with reference TRBV12-5 and TRBJ2-6, the CDR3 gives the full variable domain: DARVTQTPRHKVTEMGQEVTMRCQPILGHNTVFWYRQTMMQGLELLAYFRNRAPLDDSGMPKDRFSAEMPDATLATLKIQPSEPRDSAVYFCASGAARGTAAYSGANVLTFGAGSRLTVL.

J is TRBJ2-7 and V is TRBV9; 10 nucleotides match TRBD1. The CDR3 length is 14 residues. Germline CDR1 and CDR2: SGDLS and YYNGEE. V was pared by 2 bases and J by 3 bases, with 2 bases of the junction left unmatched. DNA for the CDR3: TGTGCCAGCAGCGTTGGGACAGGGGTCTACGAGCAGTACTTC. Amino acid sequence: CASSVGTGVYEQYF. The entire variable domain, with the rest obtained from reference TRBV9 and TRBJ2-7, is as follows: DSGVTQTPKHLITATGQRVTLRCSPRSGDLSVYWYQQSLDQGLQFLIQYYNGEERAKGNILERFSAQQFPDLHSELNLSSLELGDSALYFCASSVGTGVYEQYFGPGTRLTVT.

The chain links TRBV6-6 to TRBJ1-1; D may be TRBD1 (5 bases). V dropped 5 bases and J dropped 4 bases, with 14 bases sitting between them. The CDR3 loop spans 14 amino acids. CDR1 MNHNY and CDR2 SVGAGI come from the germline V gene (reference sequence). CDR3 DNA sequence: TGTGCCAGCAGTGACAGTCGGGTTGGCACTGAAGCTTTCTTT. This sequence encodes CASSDSRVGTEAFF.

The chain has TRBV27 and TRBJ1-6; 9 bases agree with TRBD1. Germline CDR1 reads MNHEY; CDR2 reads SMNVEV (reference sequence). With V trimmed by 0 bases and J by 9 bases, 3 bases remained unmatched. The CDR3 extends over 15 amino acids. In DNA, the CDR3 is TGTGCCAGCAGTTTATCGGGGACAGGGTTTTCACCCCTCCACTTT. It translates to CASSLSGTGFSPLHF.

The chain couples TRBV5-6 to TRBJ1-1; TRBD1 matches at 8 bases. The CDR3 runs to 11 residues. Germline V gives CDR1 SGHDT, CDR2 YYEEEE. The V segment lost 3 bases and the J segment 8 bases; nucleotides outside the gene matches: 0. CDR3 region: CASSWTGEAFF. DNA of the CDR3: TGTGCCAGCAGCTGGACAGGGGAAGCTTTCTTT. The entire variable domain, with the rest obtained from reference TRBV5-6 and TRBJ1-1, is as follows: DAGVTQSPTHLIKTRGQQVTLRCSPKSGHDTVSWYQQALGQGPQFIFQYYEEEERQRGNFPDRFSGHQFPNYSSELNVNALLLGDSALYLCASSWTGEAFFGQGTRLTVV.

This rearrangement joins TRBV5-1 to TRBJ2-1; 10 nucleotides align to TRBD2. Trimming cost V 4 bases and J 6 bases; bases outside gene matches: 19. Germline values: CDR1 SGHRS, CDR2 YFSETQ. The CDR3 loop spans 19 amino acids. The CDR3 region is CASSPTRGLADWTPNEQFF. The CDR3 nucleotides read TGCGCCAGCAGCCCCACCCGTGGACTAGCGGATTGGACCCCCAATGAGCAGTTCTTC.

This clone was detected once. The chain joins TRBV7-2 to TRBJ2-7; TRBD2 might be the D (5 bases). The ends were cut back, 5 bases at V and 6 bases at J, with 14 bases in the middle. Per the germline V gene, CDR1 is SGHTA and CDR2 is FQGNSA. The CDR3 totals 13 residues. The CDR3 DNA sequence: TGTGCCAGCAGCCTACGGCGGGCGGGCGAGCAGTACTTC. Translated: CASSLRRAGEQYF. Using reference TRBV7-2 and TRBJ2-7 for the parts outside the CDR3, the full variable domain is GAGVSQSPSNKVTEKGKDVELRCDPISGHTALYWYRQSLGQGLEFLIYFQGNSAPDKSGLPSDRFSAERTGGSVSTLTIQRTQQEDSAVYLCASSLRRAGEQYFGPGTRLTVT.

The J gene is TRBJ1-5, the V gene TRBV2; the match to TRBD1 covers 7 bases. The CDR3 consists of 12 residues. Germline V CDR1 and CDR2: SNHLY, FYNNEI. V lost 7 bases to trimming and J lost 7 bases; unmatched junction nucleotides: 4. The CDR3 bases are TGTGCCAGCAAAGCAGGGGGGCAGCCCCAGCATTTT. Encoded protein: CASKAGGQPQHF.

The chain combines TRBV2 with TRBJ1-4; TRBD1 matches at 10 bases. The germline CDR1 and CDR2 sequences are SNHLY and FYNNEI. The CDR3 loop spans 15 amino acids. V trimming: 6 bases; J trimming: 8 bases; junction bases outside the gene matches: 9. The CDR3 DNA sequence: TGTGCCAGCAGAACCGGACAGGGGGTCAAGGAAAAACTGTTTTTT. Its protein product is CASRTGQGVKEKLFF.

CDR3 in amino acids: CASSSWTSGVSDNEQFF. CDR3 coding DNA: TGCGCCAGCAGCTCCTGGACTAGCGGCGTTTCCGACAATGAGCAGTTCTTC. V gene TRBV5-1 combines with J gene TRBJ2-1; 10 bases map to TRBD2. V lost 3 bases, J lost 5 bases, and 11 bases stayed unmatched. This CDR3 has 17 amino acids. Germline lookup yields CDR1 SGHRS and CDR2 YFSETQ.

This clone was picked up one time. The V call is TRBV14, the J call TRBJ2-7; 8 nucleotides align to TRBD2. With 0 bases clipped from V and 4 bases from J, the junction kept 11 bases outside the gene matches. Germline assignment: CDR1 SGHDN and CDR2 FVKESK. This CDR3 has 17 amino acids. The CDR3 reads CASSQDVLSGMFYEQYF. The CDR3 region has the DNA TGTGCCAGCAGCCAAGACGTACTTAGCGGGATGTTTTACGAGCAGTACTTC.

This sequence joins TRBV2 and TRBJ1-2; TRBD1 is a possible D gene (5 bases). Per the germline V gene, CDR1 is SNHLY and CDR2 is FYNNEI. This CDR3 has 13 amino acids. Trimming pared 5 bases from V and 4 bases from J, leaving 11 bases between. CDR3 sequence reads: CASSQQGGYGYTF. The CDR3 coding sequence is TGTGCCAGCAGTCAGCAGGGTGGCTATGGCTACACCTTC.

This chain links TRBV23-1 with TRBJ1-4, with a possible D match to TRBD1 (6 bases). TRBV23-1 is noted as an ORF with a role that remains uncertain. V was cut by 9 bases and J by 1 base, with 12 bases left in between. CDR3 length: 14 residues. The CDR3 bases are TGCGCCAGTCGACCACAGGGAACTAATGAAAAACTGTTTTTT. Translated, it gives CASRPQGTNEKLFF.

This clone has just one count. The V and J genes are TRBV27 and TRBJ1-2, with 7 bases fitting TRBD1. The germline gives CDR1 MNHEY, CDR2 SMNVEV (reference sequence). Unmatched junction bases numbered 13, after V lost 2 bases and J lost 7 bases. This CDR3 is 16 amino acids long. This chain's CDR3 is CASSLRSWDSPSGYTF. The CDR3 DNA follows: TGTGCCAGCAGTTTACGAAGTTGGGACAGTCCCTCTGGCTACACCTTC.

This chain links TRBV16 with TRBJ2-7; maybe TRBD1 (6 bases). Germline CDR1 reads KGHSY; CDR2 reads FQNENV. CDR3 length: 17 amino acids. V gave up 6 bases and J gave up 3 bases, with 24 bases separating them. This CDR3 reads CASRGDRDMDLGYEQYF. The CDR3 DNA reads TGTGCCAGCAGAGGGGACCGGGACATGGATTTGGGCTACGAGCAGTACTTC.

V is TRBV13 and J is TRBJ2-1; 10 bases line up with TRBD2. V lost 4 bases, J lost 3 bases, and 9 bases stayed unmatched. Germline CDR1 and CDR2: PRHDT and FYEKMQ (reference sequence). The CDR3 is 17 amino acids. The CDR3 here is CASSSPLGLADYNEQFF. DNA of the CDR3: TGTGCCAGCAGCTCCCCCCTCGGACTAGCGGACTACAATGAGCAGTTCTTC.

The chain combines TRBV11-2 with TRBJ2-1; D possibly corresponds to TRBD2 (6 bases). This CDR3 region has 15 residues. The germline CDR1 and CDR2 sequences are SGHAT and FQNNGV. The ends were cut back, 1 base at V and 9 bases at J, with 16 bases in the middle. In DNA, the CDR3 is TGTGCCAGCAGCTTAGGCCCCACGGGGGTGCGTGAGCAGTTCTTC. Translation gives CASSLGPTGVREQFF.

This chain connects TRBV3-1 (or the pseudogene TRBV3-2) to TRBJ2-1; 7 bases match TRBD2. CDR1 is LGHDT and CDR2 is YNNKEL in the germline V gene (reference sequence). Trimming took 0 bases from V and 5 from J; bases not matched to a gene: 7. There are 16 residues in the CDR3. The CDR3 is CASSQDWAGAHNEQFF. The CDR3 DNA follows: TGTGCCAGCAGCCAAGACTGGGCGGGAGCGCACAATGAGCAGTTCTTC.

This chain joins TRBV3-1 (or the pseudogene TRBV3-2) and TRBJ2-3; 9 bases are shared with TRBD2. V shed 4 bases and J 0 bases; nucleotides not matched to a gene: 5. Germline values: CDR1 LGHDT, CDR2 YNNKEL (reference sequence). This CDR3 is built from 16 residues. The CDR3 loop is CASSPMGLASTDTQYF. For the CDR3, the DNA is TGTGCCAGCAGCCCCATGGGACTAGCTAGCACAGATACGCAGTATTTT.

As for this clone: A junction boundary mismatches the germline segment, possibly from a read error. CDR3 DNA sequence: TGTGCCAGCAGCTCAGGTACTTCAGGGGGCCAAGAGGCCCAGTACTTC. It yields the protein CASSSGTSGGQEAQYF. This chain uses TRBV7-2 with TRBJ2-5; TRBD1 aligns across 8 bases. Germline-derived CDR1 and CDR2 are SGHTA and FQGNSA. This CDR3 region has 16 residues. The full variable domain, its missing parts supplied by reference TRBV7-2 and TRBJ2-5, is GAGVSQSPSNKVTEKGKDVELRCDPISGHTALYWYRQSLGQGLEFLIYFQGNSAPDKSGLPSDRFSAERTGGSVSTLTIQRTQQEDSAVYLCASSSGTSGGQEAQYFGPGTRLLVL.

The chain couples TRBV11-3 to TRBJ1-6; the D gene is possibly TRBD1 (5 bases). This CDR3 is built from 18 residues. Trimming took off 5 bases at V and 3 bases at J, with 20 bases between the two ends. CDR1 SGHNT and CDR2 YENEEA come from the germline V gene. DNA of the CDR3: TGTGCCAGCAGCCACTATAGGGGCCAGTACAACTATAATTCACCCCTCCACTTT. Translating it yields CASSHYRGQYNYNSPLHF.

The CDR3 nucleotides are TGTGCCAGCAGTGAAGCTGTCGGTCGGCGGGGTAACTATGGCTACACCTTC. Encoded protein: CASSEAVGRRGNYGYTF. The chain has TRBV6-1 and TRBJ1-2; D not resolved. The CDR3 consists of 17 residues. The germline CDR1 and CDR2 sequences are MNHNS and SASEGT. The V end lost 0 bases, the J end lost 1 base, and 15 bases lay between the germline ends.

V is TRBV6-5 and J is TRBJ1-2; tentative D call: TRBD1 (6 bases). The germline CDR1 and CDR2 sequences are MNHEY and SVGAGI. The CDR3 has 15 residues. Trimming cost V 6 bases and J 0 bases, with 14 bases left between them. The chain's CDR3 is CASRTGTIANYGYTF. The CDR3 nucleotides are TGTGCCAGCAGAACCGGGACAATAGCTAACTATGGCTACACCTTC.

The chain has TRBV2 and TRBJ1-6, with TRBD1 as a possible D gene (5 bases). The CDR3 covers 15 residues. V shed 6 bases and J shed 7 bases, with 16 bases lying between them. CDR1 SNHLY and CDR2 FYNNEI come from the germline V gene. In DNA form, the CDR3 reads TGTGCCAGCAGGAAAGACCCAGGGTGGAATTCACCCCTCCACTTT. It encodes CASRKDPGWNSPLHF. The full variable domain, with the rest looked up from reference TRBV2 and TRBJ1-6, is EPEVTQTPSHQVTQMGQEVILRCVPISNHLYFYWYRQILGQKVEFLVSFYNNEISEKSEIFDDQFSVERPDGSNFTLKIRSTKLEDSAMYFCASRKDPGWNSPLHFGNGTRLTVT.

The chain employs TRBV6-6 and TRBJ2-1, with TRBD2 matching over 10 bases. CDR3 length: 16 amino acids. Germline V lookup: CDR1 MNHNY, CDR2 SVGAGI (reference sequence). J gave up 0 bases and V 4 bases, and 3 bases lay outside the gene matches. The CDR3 is CASSSRLAGSYNEQFF. CDR3 DNA sequence: TGTGCCAGCAGTTCCCGACTAGCGGGCTCCTACAATGAGCAGTTCTTC.

This sequence joins TRBV5-6 and TRBJ2-5, with a possible D match to TRBD2 (5 bases). Per the germline V gene, CDR1 is SGHDT and CDR2 is YYEEEE. This CDR3 has 14 residues. V was pared by 4 bases and J by 5 bases, with 15 bases between. In DNA form, the CDR3 reads TGTGCCAGCAGCCCCGGACGGGCGGGTGAGACCCAGTACTTC. Protein sequence: CASSPGRAGETQYF. The complete variable domain, with remaining parts taken from reference TRBV5-6 and TRBJ2-5, reads DAGVTQSPTHLIKTRGQQVTLRCSPKSGHDTVSWYQQALGQGPQFIFQYYEEEERQRGNFPDRFSGHQFPNYSSELNVNALLLGDSALYLCASSPGRAGETQYFGPGTRLLVL.

CDR3: CASSIAGGASYEQYF. In DNA form, the CDR3 reads TGTGCCAGCAGCATAGCGGGAGGGGCATCCTACGAGCAGTACTTC. The chain has TRBV2 and TRBJ2-7, with 11 bases that match TRBD2. V lost 6 bases, J lost 1 base, and 5 bases stayed unmatched. Germline lookup yields CDR1 SNHLY and CDR2 FYNNEI. This CDR3 comprises 15 residues.